This T cell receptor beta chain was documented in a study of cytomegalovirus exposure and HLA in healthy donors. 60 Vbeta and 13 Jbeta primers were used in PCR. TCRdb's copy holds only in-frame clones and misses some; the assay was immunoSEQ multiplex PCR. The sample lists about 200,000 clones, 75% to 85% occurring once. Study-level results: The study had only CMV serostatus as immune exposure information. V- and J-gene trimming of TCR beta was linked (in a later analysis) to a missense DCLRE1C variant.

In regard to this clone: Its target is not known.

Samples came from healthy bone marrow donors. At the time of sampling, donors were nominally healthy, though unrecorded immune exposures were likely. This CDR3 is built from 19 residues. The germline V gene encodes CDR1 SQVTM and CDR2 ANQGSEA. Trimming at V came to 6 bases and at J to 2 bases, leaving 21 bases not matched to a gene. The J gene is TRBJ2-3, the V gene TRBV29-1, with 9 bases identical to TRBD2. The sequenced material came from PBMCs. The sequence was obtained from a male donor in good health and CMV-seropositive. CDR3 bases: TGCAGCGTCGAAACTAGGGCGGGAGGGACTGAACTTGTCACAGATACGCAGTATTTT. Translation gives CSVETRAGGTELVTDTQYF.